This TCR beta chain was observed in a study of cytomegalovirus exposure and HLA in healthy donors. CDR3 length: 18 residues. V lost 1 base, J lost 7 bases, and 26 bases lay in between. The V gene's germline CDR1 is SGHVS and CDR2 FQNEAQ. The primer mix had 60 Vbeta and 13 Jbeta primers. Repertoires were generated with immunoSEQ multiplex PCR, while TCRdb's copy carries only in-frame clones and drops some. The profile shows roughly 110,000 clones, about 70% of them singletons. What was sequenced was PBMCs. The J gene is TRBJ2-7, the V gene TRBV7-8; D ambiguous. The sequence was collected from a human donor in good health. CDR3 loop: CASSLVGQGSHLPLEQYF. CDR3 nucleotide sequence: TGTGCCAGCAGCTTAGTGGGCCAAGGTTCTCACCTACCTCTAGAGCAGTACTTC.